This TCR beta chain emerged from a study of blood T cell repertoires in COVID-19. In the study overall: The United States, Italy and Spain were the sources of the acute and convalescent COVID-19 samples. PBMCs, B-cell-depleted T cells, or T cells were the source of the cDNA or gDNA that made up the material.

In the authors' methods: It was from reference gene primer amplification that nucleated cell counts were estimated. The assay was immunoSEQ multiplex PCR, and TCRdb's table has in-frame clones only and misses some. V and J calls and clone size are given by that table; D and trimming were obtained from the DNA. The sample has more than 200,000 clones, approximately 88% seen once. The CDR3 is 13 amino acids. Trimming shortened V by 5 bases and J by 6 bases, and 13 bases separated the two germline ends. CDR1 MGHDK and CDR2 SYGVNS come from the germline V gene. This clone was counted a few times. The chain couples TRBV25-1 to TRBJ1-2; D ambiguous. Material: peripheral blood. The sequence was collected from a woman aged 25 to 45 with COVID-19, enrolled during active disease. The CDR3 is CASSPRGGNGYTF. DNA for the CDR3: TGTGCCAGCAGTCCTCGAGGAGGAAATGGCTACACCTTC.